The source of this T cell receptor (beta chain) is a study of response to subunit inactivated influenza vaccine. Turning to this clonotype: Its cognate antigen is unknown.

One entry per CDR3 protein results from TCRdb running MiXCR on the RT-PCR reads. The sample records some 800,000 distinct CDR3 sequences, less than 25% being singletons. Study-wide findings and caveats: It was the authors' suggestion that each seasonal influenza vaccination recruits few new T cells.

The CDR3 sequence is 17 residues long. V lost 7 bases to trimming and J lost 6 bases, with 26 bases between them. This receptor was obtained from a man in his fifties or sixties who received an inactivated influenza vaccine. This chain links TRBV12-3 or TRBV12-4 with TRBJ2-3, with D tentatively TRBD2 (5 bases). The input for sequencing was PBMCs from blood, taken 5 to 6 days after vaccination. CDR3 protein: CASTYRKAASSLDTQYF. The CDR3 DNA is TGTGCCAGCACTTACCGGAAAGCGGCCTCGAGTCTCGATACGCAGTATTTT.